This T cell receptor (beta chain) appears in the sequencing data of a study of T cells after yellow fever vaccination. Study observations and caveats: The CD4 compartment and the CD8 compartment contained a small share of clonotypes in common. Detected again after the booster were most primary-vaccination clones, at 95% to 97% CD4 and 88% CD8.

The germline CDR1 and CDR2 sequences are MNHNY and SVGAGI (reference sequence). V was pared by 6 bases and J by 4 bases, with 13 bases between. This CDR3 region has 14 residues. A remark on this clonotype: Its antigen remains unknown.

5'RACE template switching produced TCR cDNA carrying a universal primer site and UMIs. MiXCR, applied by TCRdb to the 5' RACE reads, yields one record per CDR3 protein. Of about 320,000 distinct CDR3 sequences in the sample, under 15% were seen once. This TCR derives from a man between 18 and 35 years old who received the YFV17D yellow fever vaccine. This rearrangement joins TRBV6-6 to TRBJ1-5; no firm D call. The sample here was CD4+ T cells sorted from PBMCs, taken 15 days after the yellow fever booster vaccination. As DNA, the CDR3 is TGTGCCAGCAGCCGGACGGCCGTAAATCAGCCCCAGCATTTT. Its protein product is CASSRTAVNQPQHF.